The 21 T cell receptor beta chains in this list originate from one sample, sequenced in a study of T cells after yellow fever vaccination. TCRdb used MiXCR to reprocess the 5' RACE reads, holding one entry per CDR3 protein. The sample contains more than 350,000 distinct CDR3 sequences, around 10% of which appear only once. The sample was PBMCs, taken on the day of the first yellow fever vaccination. The source is a young man who received the YFV17D yellow fever vaccine.

The chain joins TRBV19 to TRBJ2-7; 8 nucleotides match TRBD1. V trimming: 4 bases; J trimming: 0 bases; junction bases outside the gene matches: 5. CDR1 and CDR2 (germline): LNHDA, SQIVND (reference sequence). The CDR3 has 15 amino acids. CDR3 sequence (DNA): TGTGCCAGTAGTACGACAGGGGTGAGCTCCTACGAGCAGTACTTC. Encoded protein: CASSTTGVSSYEQYF.

This clonotype has more than one count but fewer than ten. V is TRBV7-9 and J is TRBJ1-2; 8 nucleotides align to TRBD1. With V trimmed by 2 bases and J by 4 bases, 3 bases remained unmatched. This CDR3 has 14 amino acids. Germline lookup yields CDR1 SEHNR and CDR2 FQNEAQ (reference sequence). CDR3 bases: TGTGCCAGCAGCTTAACCGGGACAGGCTATGGCTACACCTTC. This sequence encodes CASSLTGTGYGYTF.

The J gene is TRBJ1-5, the V gene TRBV7-9, with no clear D. V lost 5 bases to trimming and J lost 2 bases, with 10 bases between them. CDR3 length: 14 residues. CDR1 is SEHNR, CDR2 FQNEAQ, per germline (reference sequence). As DNA, the CDR3 is TGTGCCAGCAGCAATTCCAACGGCAATCAGCCCCAGCATTTT. Translated: CASSNSNGNQPQHF.

This chain uses TRBV6-1 with TRBJ2-1; a weak D match, TRBD1 (6 bases). The CDR3 covers 14 residues. V lost 6 bases to trimming and J lost 7 bases, with 16 bases between them. Germline lookup yields CDR1 MNHNS and CDR2 SASEGT. CDR3 residues: CASRLYTGFNEQFF. The CDR3 DNA is TGTGCCAGCAGGCTTTACACAGGGTTTAATGAGCAGTTCTTC.

The CDR3 loop reads CASSEVVGGVSNEQFF. DNA of the CDR3: TGTGCCAGCAGTGAAGTGGTGGGGGGGGTTTCTAATGAGCAGTTCTTC. The chain recombines TRBV6-1 with TRBJ2-1; 7 bases are a match to TRBD2. The ends lost 1 base at V and 7 bases at J; junction bases unmatched: 10. Germline V gene sequence: CDR1 MNHNS, CDR2 SASEGT. The CDR3 covers 16 residues.

This clonotype was counted once. The chain uses TRBV5-6 and TRBJ2-7; 7 bases fit TRBD2. CDR3 length: 16 residues. Germline loops: CDR1 SGHDT, CDR2 YYEEEE. Germline trimming cut 0 bases from V and 4 bases from J; bases unmatched to any gene: 10. The CDR3 is CASSLGRGDPMYEQYV. The CDR3 coding sequence is TGTGCCAGCAGCTTGGGACGGGGGGATCCGATGTACGAGCAGTACGTC.

V usage is TRBV24-1 and J usage is TRBJ2-5, with D perhaps matching TRBD2 (5 bases). Germline CDR1 KGHDR, CDR2 SFDVKD. Trimming stripped 2 bases from V and 10 bases from J, with 19 bases between. The CDR3 spans 15 residues. The CDR3 protein is CATSDSMGEREVQYF. DNA of the CDR3: TGTGCCACCAGTGATTCGATGGGAGAGAGGGAAGTCCAGTACTTC.

The chain couples TRBV19 to TRBJ2-1; no firm D call. Trimming left V 1 base short and J 0 bases short, with 7 bases between. The CDR3 has 15 residues. Germline lookup yields CDR1 LNHDA and CDR2 SQIVND (reference sequence). The CDR3 bases are TGTGCCAGTAGTATAGCCAGCGCCTCCTACAATGAGCAGTTCTTC. Its protein is CASSIASASYNEQFF.

This clonotype was found a few times. The chain is built from TRBV5-1 and TRBJ2-5, with D perhaps matching TRBD1 (6 bases). CDR3 length: 16 amino acids. The germline gives CDR1 SGHRS, CDR2 YFSETQ. Trimming removed 3 bases from V and 1 base from J, with 16 bases in between. The CDR3 bases are TGCGCCAGCAGCTCGGACCCGCAGGGGACCCAAGAGACCCAGTACTTC. Encoded protein: CASSSDPQGTQETQYF.

The chain couples TRBV10-3 to TRBJ2-5; tentatively, D is TRBD2 (6 bases). The CDR3 contains 12 residues. V was pared by 8 bases and J by 2 bases, with 9 bases between. Looked up from germline, CDR1 is ENHRY and CDR2 is SYGVKD. CDR3 DNA sequence: TGTGCCATCGGGGGGTTACAAGAGACCCAGTACTTC. Its protein is CAIGGLQETQYF.

V and J are TRBV12-5 and TRBJ2-2; TRBD1 might be the D (6 bases). The length of the CDR3 is 15 residues. Germline V gives CDR1 LGHNT, CDR2 FRNRAP. Trimming removed 3 bases from V and 1 base from J, with 9 bases in between. Here the CDR3 reads CASGLGTRNTGELFF. The CDR3 region has the DNA TGTGCTAGTGGTTTAGGGACACGGAACACCGGGGAGCTGTTTTTT.

A few counts support this clonotype. The J gene is TRBJ2-1, the V gene TRBV6-2 or TRBV6-3, with a tentative D call TRBD2 (5 bases). Germline assignment: CDR1 MNHEY and CDR2 SVGEGT. Trimming stripped 7 bases from V and 5 bases from J, with 18 bases between. The CDR3 is made up of 15 amino acids. The CDR3 coding sequence is TGTGCCAGCACCAAAACTAGAAACCTGAACAATGAGCAGTTCTTC. This translates into CASTKTRNLNNEQFF.

For this clonotype: Its ends do not fully match the called genes, so a read error is possible. The gene calls are TRBV10-3 and TRBJ2-7; 13 bases agree with TRBD2. The CDR3 consists of 11 residues. Germline loops: CDR1 ENHRY, CDR2 SYGVKD. The CDR3 reads CAISGLAGVMF. The CDR3 bases are TGTGCCATCAGCGGACTAGCGGGGGTTATGTTC.

This clonotype was observed a few times. The J gene is TRBJ1-2, the V gene TRBV12-2. TRBV12-2 is given as a pseudogene. CDR3 length: 12 residues. The CDR3 DNA reads as TGTGCAAGTCGCCCCAGTGGGTGCGGCTACACCTTC. This gives the protein CASRPSGCGYTF.

The gene calls are TRBV5-1 and TRBJ2-7, with D perhaps TRBD1 or TRBD2 (6 bases each). The ends were cut back, 4 bases at V and 0 bases at J, with 17 bases in the middle. CDR3 length equals 16 residues. CDR1 is SGHRS and CDR2 is YFSETQ in the germline V gene. The CDR3 protein is CASSVGLEGGSYEQYF. The CDR3 nucleotides are TGCGCCAGCAGCGTCGGTCTGGAGGGGGGCTCCTACGAGCAGTACTTC.

This clonotype was seen just once. Possible read error: a much larger clone is one base away. V and J are TRBV4-3 and TRBJ2-7; weak D call: TRBD2 (5 bases). The germline gives CDR1 LGHNA, CDR2 YSLEER. The CDR3 totals 14 residues. CDR3 bases: TGCGCCAGCAGCCAAGATCTCATCCTGGGAGAGCTGTACGTC. Translated, it gives CASSQDLILGELYV.

The chain has TRBV29-1 and TRBJ2-7, with D possibly TRBD1 on 6 matching bases. This CDR3 is built from 13 residues. V was cut by 6 bases and J by 0 bases, with 12 bases left in between. Germline CDR1 SQVTM, CDR2 ANQGSEA. The CDR3 DNA reads TGCAGCGTGGGGACGGACAGCTCCTACGAGCAGTACTTC. It specifies CSVGTDSSYEQYF.

This clonotype occurred a few times. The V call is TRBV6-1, the J call TRBJ2-1; 7 nucleotides agree with TRBD1. The V gene end was trimmed by 6 bases and the J gene end by 8 bases; junction bases not matched to a gene: 16. The CDR3 length is 16 residues. The germline CDR1 and CDR2 sequences are MNHNS and SASEGT. The CDR3 DNA reads as TGTGCCAGCAGCAGGAGGACAGGCGCTTCTTCCGATGAGCAGTTCTTC. Translated, it gives CASSRRTGASSDEQFF.

J is TRBJ1-6 and V is TRBV6-1; D not resolved. Germline assignment: CDR1 MNHNS and CDR2 SASEGT. V dropped 6 bases and J dropped 2 bases, with 14 bases sitting between them. This CDR3 is built from 16 residues. DNA for the CDR3: TGTGCCAGCAGGGGCGCTTTAGACGCCTATAATTCACCCCTCCACTTT. This encodes CASRGALDAYNSPLHF.

In this sample, this clonotype turned up a few times. The chain couples TRBV6-5 to TRBJ1-3; possible D gene TRBD1, 5 bases. V was cut by 0 bases and J by 0 bases, with 9 bases left in between. Germline V gene sequence: CDR1 MNHEY, CDR2 SVGAGI. The CDR3 consists of 16 residues. CDR3 DNA sequence: TGTGCCAGCAGTTACTCCTGGGGGATCTCTGGAAACACCATATATTTT. Translation: CASSYSWGISGNTIYF.

The genes are TRBV5-5 and TRBJ1-5; maybe TRBD1 (5 bases). The CDR3 runs 14 residues. Germline loops: CDR1 SGHKS, CDR2 YYEKEE (reference sequence). The V end lost 0 bases, the J end lost 6 bases, and 10 bases lay between the germline ends. CDR3 in DNA: TGTGCCAGCAGCTTGGCCACAGGAGGTCAGCCCCAGCATTTT. It translates to CASSLATGGQPQHF.